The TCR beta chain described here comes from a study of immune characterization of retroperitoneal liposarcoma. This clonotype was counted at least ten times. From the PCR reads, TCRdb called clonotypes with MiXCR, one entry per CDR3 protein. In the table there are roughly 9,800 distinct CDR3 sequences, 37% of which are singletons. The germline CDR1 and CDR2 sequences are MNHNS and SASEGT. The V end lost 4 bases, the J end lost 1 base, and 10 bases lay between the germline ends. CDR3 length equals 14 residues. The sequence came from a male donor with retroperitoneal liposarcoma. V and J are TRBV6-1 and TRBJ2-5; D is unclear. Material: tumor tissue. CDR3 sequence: CASSVSWGQETQYF. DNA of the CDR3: TGTGCCAGCAGTGTTTCATGGGGCCAAGAGACCCAGTACTTC.